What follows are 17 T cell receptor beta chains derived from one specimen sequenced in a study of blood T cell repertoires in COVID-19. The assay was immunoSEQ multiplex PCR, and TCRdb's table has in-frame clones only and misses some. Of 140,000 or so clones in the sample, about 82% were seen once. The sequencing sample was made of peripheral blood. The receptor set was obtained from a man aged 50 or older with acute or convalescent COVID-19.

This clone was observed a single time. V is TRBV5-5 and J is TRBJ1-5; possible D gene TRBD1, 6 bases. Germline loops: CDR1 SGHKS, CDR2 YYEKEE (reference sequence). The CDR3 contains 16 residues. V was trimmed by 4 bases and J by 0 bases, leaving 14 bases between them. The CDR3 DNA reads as TGTGCCAGCAGCGGGGGACAAGAATATAGCAATCAGCCCCAGCATTTT. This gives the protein CASSGGQEYSNQPQHF.

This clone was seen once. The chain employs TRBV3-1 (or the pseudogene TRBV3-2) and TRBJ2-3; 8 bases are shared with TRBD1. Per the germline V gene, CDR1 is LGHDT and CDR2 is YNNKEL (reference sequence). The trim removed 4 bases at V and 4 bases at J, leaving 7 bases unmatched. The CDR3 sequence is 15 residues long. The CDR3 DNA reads TGTGCCAGCAGCCGAAGGACAGGGAGCTCAGATACGCAGTATTTT. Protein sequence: CASSRRTGSSDTQYF.

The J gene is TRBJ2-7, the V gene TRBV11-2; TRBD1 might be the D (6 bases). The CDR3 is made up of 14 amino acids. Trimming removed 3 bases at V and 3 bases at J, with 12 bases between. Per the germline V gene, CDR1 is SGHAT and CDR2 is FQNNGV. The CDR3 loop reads CASSFGGGLYEQYF. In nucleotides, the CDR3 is TGTGCCAGCAGCTTTGGGGGCGGTCTCTACGAGCAGTACTTC.

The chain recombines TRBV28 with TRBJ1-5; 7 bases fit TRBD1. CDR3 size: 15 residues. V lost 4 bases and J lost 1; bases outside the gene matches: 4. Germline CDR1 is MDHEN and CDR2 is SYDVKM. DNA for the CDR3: TGTGCCAGCAGTTCGGGACAGATGAGCAATCAGCCCCAGCATTTT. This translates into CASSSGQMSNQPQHF.

Here the CDR3 reads CATSLEGGRTYEQYF. The CDR3 nucleotides are TGTGCCACCAGCTTGGAGGGCGGGCGAACCTACGAGCAGTACTTC. The rearrangement uses TRBV15 and TRBJ2-7, with a possible D match to TRBD2 (6 bases). Germline V CDR1 and CDR2: LNHNV, YYDKDF (reference sequence). CDR3 length: 15 amino acids. V shed 5 bases and J shed 2 bases, with 16 bases lying between them. The full variable domain, completed using reference TRBV15 and TRBJ2-7, is DAMVIQNPRYQVTQFGKPVTLSCSQTLNHNVMYWYQQKSSQAPKLLFHYYDKDFNNEADTPDNFQSRRPNTSFCFLDIRSPGLGDTAMYLCATSLEGGRTYEQYFGPGTRLTVT.

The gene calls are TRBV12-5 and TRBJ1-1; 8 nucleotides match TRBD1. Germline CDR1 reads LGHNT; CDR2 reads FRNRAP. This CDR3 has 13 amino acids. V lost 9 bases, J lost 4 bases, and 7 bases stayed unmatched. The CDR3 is CASSRDRFTEAFF. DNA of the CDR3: TGTGCTAGCTCCCGGGACAGGTTCACTGAAGCTTTCTTT.

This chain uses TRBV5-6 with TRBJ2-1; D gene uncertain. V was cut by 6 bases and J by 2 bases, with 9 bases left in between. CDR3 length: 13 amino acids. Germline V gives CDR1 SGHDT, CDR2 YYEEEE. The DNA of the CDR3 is TGTGCCAGCACCCTCCCGGCCTACAATGAGCAGTTCTTC. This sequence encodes CASTLPAYNEQFF.

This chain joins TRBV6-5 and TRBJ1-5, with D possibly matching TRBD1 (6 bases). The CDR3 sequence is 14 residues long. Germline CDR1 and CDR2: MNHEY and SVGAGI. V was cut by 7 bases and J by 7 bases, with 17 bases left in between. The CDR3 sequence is CASTRRGGDQPQHF. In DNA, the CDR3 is TGTGCCAGCACCCGCCGGGGGGGCGACCAGCCCCAGCATTTT.

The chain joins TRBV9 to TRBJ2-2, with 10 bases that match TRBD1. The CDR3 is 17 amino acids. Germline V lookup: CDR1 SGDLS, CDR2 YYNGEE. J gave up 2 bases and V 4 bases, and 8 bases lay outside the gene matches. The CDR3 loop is CASSPGQGPANTGELFF. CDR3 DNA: TGTGCCAGCAGCCCGGGACAGGGGCCGGCTAACACCGGGGAGCTGTTTTTT.

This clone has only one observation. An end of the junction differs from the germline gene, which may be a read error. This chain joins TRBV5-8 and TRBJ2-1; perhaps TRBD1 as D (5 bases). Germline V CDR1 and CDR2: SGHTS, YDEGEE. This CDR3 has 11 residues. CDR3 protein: CASSLDKEQFF. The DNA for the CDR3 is TGTGCCAGCAGCCTGGACAAGGAGCAGTTCTTC.

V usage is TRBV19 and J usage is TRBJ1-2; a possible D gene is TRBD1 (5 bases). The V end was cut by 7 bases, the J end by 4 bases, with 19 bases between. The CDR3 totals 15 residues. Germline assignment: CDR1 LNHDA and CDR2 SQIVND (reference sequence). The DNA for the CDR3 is TGTGCCAGTATGGAGGGGTCCCGGTACCTCTATGGCTACACCTTC. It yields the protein CASMEGSRYLYGYTF. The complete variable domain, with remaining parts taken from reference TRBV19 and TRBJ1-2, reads DGGITQSPKYLFRKEGQNVTLSCEQNLNHDAMYWYRQDPGQGLRLIYYSQIVNDFQKGDIAEGYSVSREKKESFPLTVTSAQKNPTAFYLCASMEGSRYLYGYTFGSGTRLTVV.

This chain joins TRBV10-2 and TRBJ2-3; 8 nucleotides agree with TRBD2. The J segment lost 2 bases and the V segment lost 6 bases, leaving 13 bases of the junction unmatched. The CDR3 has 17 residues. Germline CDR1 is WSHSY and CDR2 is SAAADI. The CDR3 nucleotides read TGCGCCAGCAGAACCGAGATAGCGGGACTAGTCACAGATACGCAGTATTTT. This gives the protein CASRTEIAGLVTDTQYF.

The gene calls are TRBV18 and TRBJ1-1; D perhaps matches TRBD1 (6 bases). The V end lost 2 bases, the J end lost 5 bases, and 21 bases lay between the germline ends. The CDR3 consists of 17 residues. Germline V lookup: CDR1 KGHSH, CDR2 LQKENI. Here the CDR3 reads CASSPFGPNARGTEAFF. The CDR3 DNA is TGTGCCAGCTCACCATTCGGACCAAACGCGAGGGGGACTGAAGCTTTCTTT. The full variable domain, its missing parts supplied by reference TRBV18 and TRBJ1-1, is NAGVMQNPRHLVRRRGQEARLRCSPMKGHSHVYWYRQLPEEGLKFMVYLQKENIIDESGMPKERFSAEFPKEGPSILRIQQVVRGDSAAYFCASSPFGPNARGTEAFFGQGTRLTVV.

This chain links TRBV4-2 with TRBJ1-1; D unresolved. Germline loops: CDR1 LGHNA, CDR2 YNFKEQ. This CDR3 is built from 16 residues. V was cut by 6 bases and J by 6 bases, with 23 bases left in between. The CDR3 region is CASRPSKSGNSAEAFF. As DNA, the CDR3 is TGTGCCAGCAGGCCCTCAAAGTCGGGGAACAGCGCTGAAGCTTTCTTT.

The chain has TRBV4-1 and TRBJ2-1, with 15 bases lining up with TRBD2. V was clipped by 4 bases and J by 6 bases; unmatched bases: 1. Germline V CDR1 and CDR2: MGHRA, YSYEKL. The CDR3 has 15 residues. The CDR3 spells CASSRTSGRGNEQFF. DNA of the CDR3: TGCGCCAGCAGCCGGACTAGCGGGAGGGGCAATGAGCAGTTCTTC.

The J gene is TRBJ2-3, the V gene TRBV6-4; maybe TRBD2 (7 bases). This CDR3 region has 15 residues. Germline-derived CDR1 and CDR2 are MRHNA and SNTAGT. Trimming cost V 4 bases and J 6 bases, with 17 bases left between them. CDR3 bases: TGTGCCAGCAGTGTCCGTGGGGGGGGGCCGGATACGCAGTATTTT. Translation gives CASSVRGGGPDTQYF.

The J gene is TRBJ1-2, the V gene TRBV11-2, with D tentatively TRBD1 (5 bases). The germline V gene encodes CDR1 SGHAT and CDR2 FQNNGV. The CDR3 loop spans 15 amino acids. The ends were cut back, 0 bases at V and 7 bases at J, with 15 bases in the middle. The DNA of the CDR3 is TGTGCCAGCAGCTTAGATGCCCTGGGGCAGGCTGGCTACACCTTC. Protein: CASSLDALGQAGYTF.